The 11 T cell receptor beta chains listed next were all sequenced from one sample in a study of CD8+ T cells in alopecia areata. Reverse transcribed after extraction, RNA yielded cDNA as the sequencing template. Method: immunoSEQ multiplex PCR; TCRdb's copy keeps in-frame clones and lacks some. In the table there are fewer than 100,000 clones, 40% to 55% of which are singletons. Sequencing was performed on CD4+ T cells sorted from blood. The receptors here all came from a human donor with alopecia areata.

The chain has TRBV29-1 and TRBJ2-6, with D possibly being TRBD1 (6 bases). CDR1 is SQVTM, CDR2 ANQGSEA, per germline. The V end was cut by 6 bases, the J end by 0 bases, with 12 bases between. This CDR3 region has 15 residues. CDR3 in amino acids: CSVGTGISGANVLTF. Here the CDR3 DNA reads TGCAGCGTGGGAACAGGGATCTCTGGGGCCAACGTCCTGACTTTC.

CDR3 in DNA: TGTGCCAGCAGTTCAGGGGCGTACGAGCAGTACTTC. It yields the protein CASSSGAYEQYF. The J gene is TRBJ2-7, the V gene TRBV28; perhaps TRBD1 as D (6 bases). The CDR3 loop spans 12 amino acids. Germline V gives CDR1 MDHEN, CDR2 SYDVKM. V lost 4 bases, J lost 4 bases, and 8 bases lay in between.

This clone was seen only a few times. The V and J genes are TRBV29-1 and TRBJ2-5; unclear D gene. V shed 4 bases and J shed 5 bases, with 8 bases lying between them. Looked up from germline, CDR1 is SQVTM and CDR2 is ANQGSEA. The CDR3 has 11 amino acids. The CDR3 nucleotides are TGCAGCGTTGTTGGTGATGAGACCCAGTACTTC. This translates into CSVVGDETQYF.

V gene TRBV7-2 combines with J gene TRBJ2-5; 14 bases fit TRBD2. The germline CDR1 and CDR2 sequences are SGHTA and FQGNSA. V shed 5 bases and J 2 bases; nucleotides not matched to a gene: 1. The CDR3 totals 15 residues. Written as DNA, the CDR3 is TGTGCCAGCAGCAGGACTAGCGGGGGGCAAGAGACCCAGTACTTC. Its protein is CASSRTSGGQETQYF.

This chain links TRBV29-1 with TRBJ2-7; 9 bases are a match to TRBD2. V gave up 6 bases and J gave up 2 bases; unmatched junction bases: 5. Germline V gene data show CDR1 as SQVTM and CDR2 as ANQGSEA. CDR3 length: 13 amino acids. CDR3 DNA sequence: TGCAGCGTCATGGGACTAGCCGCCTACGAGCAGTACTTC. Translating it yields CSVMGLAAYEQYF.

This clone has just a few counts. This chain joins TRBV30 and TRBJ2-6; D possibly corresponds to TRBD2 (7 bases). Germline assignment: CDR1 GTSNPN and CDR2 SVGIG (reference sequence). The CDR3 extends over 14 amino acids. For the CDR3, the DNA is TGTGCTTTCACCGGGGGGCTCGGGGCCAACGTCCTGACTTTC. Residues: CAFTGGLGANVLTF. The variable domain in full, with the rest retrieved from reference TRBV30 and TRBJ2-6, is SQTIHQWPATLVQPVGSPLSLECTVEGTSNPNLYWYRQAAGRGLQLLFYSVGIGQISSEVPQNLSASRPQDRQFILSSKKLLLSDSGFYLCAFTGGLGANVLTFGAGSRLTVL.

This clone was seen a few times. The chain is built from TRBV7-2 and TRBJ1-2; D gene ambiguous. CDR3 size: 15 residues. Germline V gene lookup returns CDR1 SGHTA and CDR2 FQGNSA. V dropped 5 bases and J dropped 6 bases, with 19 bases sitting between them. Here the CDR3 DNA reads TGTGCCAGCAGCGTCTACCCGACGGCGGCGAATGGCTACACCTTC. Translated, it gives CASSVYPTAANGYTF.

The rearrangement links TRBV29-1 to TRBJ2-3; D is unresolved. Between the trimmed V and J ends, which lost 7 bases and 0 bases, there was a span of 8 bases. CDR1 is SQVTM, CDR2 ANQGSEA, per germline. The CDR3 is made up of 12 amino acids. The CDR3: CSAAPSTDTQYF. CDR3 in DNA: TGCAGCGCGGCGCCTAGCACAGATACGCAGTATTTT.

This clone has just a few counts. This rearrangement joins TRBV29-1 to TRBJ1-3; no reliable D call. V lost 4 bases and J 4 bases, leaving 11 bases between the germline ends. Per the germline V gene, CDR1 is SQVTM and CDR2 is ANQGSEA. CDR3 size: 13 residues. The DNA of the CDR3 is TGCAGCGTTGGCTTTCAGTCCGGAAACACCATATATTTT. Translating it yields CSVGFQSGNTIYF.

V is TRBV29-1 and J is TRBJ2-4; D gene ambiguous. The germline V gene has CDR1 SQVTM and CDR2 ANQGSEA. V shed 6 bases and J shed 0 bases, with 12 bases lying between them. The CDR3 length is 14 residues. This CDR3 reads CSVAAGLAKNIQYF. CDR3 nucleotide sequence: TGCAGCGTCGCCGCCGGATTAGCCAAAAACATTCAGTACTTC.

This rearrangement joins TRBV29-1 to TRBJ1-3; 11 bases match TRBD1. CDR3 size: 15 residues. Trimming cost V 7 bases and J 0 bases; bases outside gene matches: 5. Germline V gene data show CDR1 as SQVTM and CDR2 as ANQGSEA. The CDR3 sequence: CSARTGGSSGNTIYF. The CDR3 coding sequence is TGCAGCGCCCGGACAGGGGGCTCCTCTGGAAACACCATATATTTT.